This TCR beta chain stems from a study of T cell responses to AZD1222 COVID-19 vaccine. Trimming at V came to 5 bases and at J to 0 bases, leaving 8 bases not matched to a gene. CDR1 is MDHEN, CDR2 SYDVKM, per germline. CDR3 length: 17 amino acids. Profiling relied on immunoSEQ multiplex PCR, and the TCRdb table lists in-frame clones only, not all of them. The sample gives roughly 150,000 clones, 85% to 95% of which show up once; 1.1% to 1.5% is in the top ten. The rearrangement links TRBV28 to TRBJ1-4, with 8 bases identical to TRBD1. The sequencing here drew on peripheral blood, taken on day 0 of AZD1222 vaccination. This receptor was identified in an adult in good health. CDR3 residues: CASSPEGQGTTNEKLFF. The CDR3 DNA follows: TGTGCCAGCAGTCCCGAAGGACAGGGTACAACTAATGAAAAACTGTTTTTT.